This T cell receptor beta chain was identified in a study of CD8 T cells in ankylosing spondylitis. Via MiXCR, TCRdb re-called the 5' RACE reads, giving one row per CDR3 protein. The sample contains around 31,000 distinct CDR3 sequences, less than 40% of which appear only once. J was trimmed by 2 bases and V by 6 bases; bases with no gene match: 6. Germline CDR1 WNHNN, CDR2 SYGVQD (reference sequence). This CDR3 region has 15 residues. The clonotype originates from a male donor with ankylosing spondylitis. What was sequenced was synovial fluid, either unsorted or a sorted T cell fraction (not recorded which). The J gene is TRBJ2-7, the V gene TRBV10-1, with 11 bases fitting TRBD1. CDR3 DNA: TGCGCCAGCAGACCGGGACAGGGGGTACCCTACGAGCAGTACGTC. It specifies CASRPGQGVPYEQYV.